These T cell receptor beta chains were read from a single sample in a study of T cells in Graves' hyperthyroidism and ophthalmopathy. From the multiplex PCR reads, TCRdb called clonotypes with MiXCR, one entry per CDR3 protein. The table records around 300,000 distinct CDR3 sequences, approximately 13% of them present only once. The specimen was blood. The source is a woman between 35 and 50 years old with Graves' hyperthyroidism. Both conserved end residues are part of each CDR3. A D gene is named only where the DNA matches it firmly. Clone size is given for some rows only: seen once, a few or many times, or a class if the clone is expanded.

TRBV3-1	TRBJ2-7	many	TRBD2	CASSHSGRRYEQYF	TGTGCCAGCAGCCATAGCGGGAGGCGGTACGAGCAGTACTTC
TRBV20-1	TRBJ2-1	.	TRBD2	CSAKGLAGGLEEQFF	TGCAGTGCTAAGGGACTAGCGGGAGGGCTAGAGGAGCAGTTCTTC
TRBV9	TRBJ1-6	many	.	CASSETVNNSPLHF	TGTGCCAGCAGCGAGACAGTCAATAATTCACCCCTCCACTTT
TRBV19	TRBJ2-7	few	.	CATSGRDKAYEQYF	TGTGCCACCTCCGGCAGGGATAAGGCCTACGAGCAGTACTTC
TRBV29-1	TRBJ1-1	few	.	CSVGQTNTEAFF	TGCAGCGTTGGGCAAACGAACACTGAAGCTTTCTTT
TRBV20-1	TRBJ1-5	many	.	CSATGPGNQPQHF	TGCAGTGCTACAGGGCCGGGCAATCAGCCCCAGCATTTT
TRBV7-2	TRBJ2-7	many	.	CASSLFDGSLEQYF	TGTGCCAGCAGCTTATTCGACGGGAGTCTGGAGCAGTACTTC
TRBV28	TRBJ2-3	.	TRBD1	CASSSGSGTGPTDTQYF	TGTGCCAGCAGCTCCGGTTCCGGGACAGGGCCCACAGATACGCAGTATTTT
TRBV20-1	TRBJ2-3	many	.	CSARAHIGTDTQYF	TGCAGTGCTAGAGCACATATAGGCACAGATACGCAGTATTTT
TRBV7-9	TRBJ2-7	few	.	CASSGTSRSSYEQYF	TGTGCCAGCAGTGGTACGTCTCGAAGCTCCTACGAGCAGTACTTC
TRBV27	TRBJ1-5	many	.	CASSSRAWQPQHF	TGTGCCAGCAGCTCCAGGGCCTGGCAGCCCCAGCATTTT
TRBV9	TRBJ1-5	.	TRBD1	CASSLGDRRGQPQHF	TGTGCCAGCAGCCTAGGGGACAGGCGGGGACAGCCCCAGCATTTT
TRBV28	TRBJ2-5	.	TRBD2	CASSVPGLGLETQYF	TGTGCCAGCAGCGTCCCGGGACTAGGTCTGGAGACCCAGTACTTC
TRBV7-9	TRBJ2-7	many	TRBD1	CASSLGTGFHEQYF	TGTGCCAGCAGCCTCGGGACAGGTTTCCACGAGCAGTACTTC
TRBV20-1	TRBJ1-2	many	TRBD1	CSARDTGGTGASYGYTF	TGCAGTGCTAGAGATACGGGGGGGACAGGAGCTAGTTATGGCTACACCTTC
TRBV29-1	TRBJ2-7	many	TRBD1	CSVLSGGNEQYF	TGCAGCGTCCTCTCAGGGGGCAACGAGCAGTACTTC
TRBV24-1	TRBJ2-1	few	TRBD1	CATGGTGPFLSYNEQFF	TGTGCCACCGGGGGGACAGGGCCGTTTTTGTCCTACAATGAGCAGTTCTTC
TRBV7-9	TRBJ1-4	many	TRBD1	CASSSGQGINEKLFF	TGTGCCAGCAGCTCCGGACAGGGAATTAATGAAAAACTGTTTTTT
TRBV19	TRBJ2-6	few	.	CASSDPSSGANVLTF	TGTGCCAGTAGCGACCCCAGCTCTGGGGCCAACGTCCTGACTTTC
TRBV5-1	TRBJ2-1	.	TRBD2	CASSLLAGPYNEQFF	TGCGCCAGCAGCTTACTAGCGGGCCCTTACAATGAGCAGTTCTTC
TRBV27	TRBJ1-6	many	.	CASSRNAGGVIYNSPLHF	TGTGCCAGCAGCCGAAACGCGGGGGGCGTAATCTATAATTCACCCCTCCACTTT
TRBV2	TRBJ2-3	many	TRBD1	CAGSRGPSTDTQYF	TGTGCCGGTAGCAGGGGGCCTTCCACAGATACGCAGTATTTT
TRBV19	TRBJ2-2	few	.	CASSGTSNTGELFF	TGTGCCAGTAGTGGGACATCGAACACCGGGGAGCTGTTTTTT
TRBV7-9	TRBJ1-1	.	TRBD1	CASSGQGDRTEAFF	TGTGCCAGCAGCGGTCAGGGGGATCGCACTGAAGCTTTCTTT
TRBV11-2	TRBJ2-2	many	TRBD2	CASAGVTANTGELFF	TGTGCCAGCGCGGGAGTGACCGCGAACACCGGGGAGCTGTTTTTT
TRBV9	TRBJ1-2	.	TRBD1	CASSLPDRGLNGYTF	TGTGCCAGCAGCTTACCGGACAGGGGGCTGAATGGCTACACCTTC
TRBV2	TRBJ2-7	many	.	CASSESFIASYEQYF	TGTGCCAGCAGTGAATCGTTTATAGCCTCCTACGAGCAGTACTTC
TRBV2	TRBJ2-2	many	TRBD1	CASSPGTGGVTGELFF	TGTGCCAGCAGTCCCGGGACAGGGGGCGTAACCGGGGAGCTGTTTTTT